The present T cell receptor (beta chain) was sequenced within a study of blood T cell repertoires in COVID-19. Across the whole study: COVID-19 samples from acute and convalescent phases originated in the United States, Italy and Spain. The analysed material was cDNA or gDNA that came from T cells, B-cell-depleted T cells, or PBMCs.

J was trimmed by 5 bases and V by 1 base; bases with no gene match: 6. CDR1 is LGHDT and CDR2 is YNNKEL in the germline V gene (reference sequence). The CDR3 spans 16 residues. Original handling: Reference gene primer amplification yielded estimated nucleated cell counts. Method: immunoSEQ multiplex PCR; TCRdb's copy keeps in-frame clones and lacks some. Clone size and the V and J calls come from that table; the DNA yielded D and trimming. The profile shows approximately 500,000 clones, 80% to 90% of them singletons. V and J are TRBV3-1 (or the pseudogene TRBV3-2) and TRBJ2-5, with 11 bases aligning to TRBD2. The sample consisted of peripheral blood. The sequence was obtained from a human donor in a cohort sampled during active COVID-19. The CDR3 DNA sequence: TGTGCCAGCAGCCAAGGGGTAGCGGGAGGGACGGAGACCCAGTACTTC. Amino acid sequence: CASSQGVAGGTETQYF.